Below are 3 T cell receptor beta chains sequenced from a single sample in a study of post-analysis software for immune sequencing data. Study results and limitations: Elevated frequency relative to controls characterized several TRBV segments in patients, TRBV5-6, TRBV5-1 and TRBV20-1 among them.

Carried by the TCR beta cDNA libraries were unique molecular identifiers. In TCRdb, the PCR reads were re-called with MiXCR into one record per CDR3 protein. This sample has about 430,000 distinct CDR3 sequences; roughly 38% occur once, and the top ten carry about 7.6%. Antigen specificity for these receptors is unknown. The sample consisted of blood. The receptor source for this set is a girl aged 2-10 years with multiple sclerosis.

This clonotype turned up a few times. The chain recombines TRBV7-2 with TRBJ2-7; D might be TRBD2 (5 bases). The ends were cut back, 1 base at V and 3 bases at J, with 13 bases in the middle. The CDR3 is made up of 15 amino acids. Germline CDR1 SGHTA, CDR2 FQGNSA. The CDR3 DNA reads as TGTGCCAGCAGCTTAGGAATAGGACTTTACTACGAGCAGTACTTC. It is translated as CASSLGIGLYYEQYF.

CDR3 amino acids: CASSGGGGINTGELFF. CDR3 nucleotide sequence: TGCGCCAGCAGCGGCGGGGGAGGTATTAACACCGGGGAGCTGTTTTTT. This chain joins TRBV5-1 and TRBJ2-2; 7 bases map to TRBD2. The CDR3 is made up of 16 amino acids. V was pared by 4 bases and J by 2 bases, with 8 bases of the junction left unmatched. In germline, CDR1 is SGHRS, CDR2 YFSETQ.

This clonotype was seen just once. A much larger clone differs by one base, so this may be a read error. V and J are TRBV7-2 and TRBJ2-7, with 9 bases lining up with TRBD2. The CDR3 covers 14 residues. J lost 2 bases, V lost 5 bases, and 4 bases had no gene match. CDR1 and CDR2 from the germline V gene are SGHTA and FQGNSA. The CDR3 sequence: CASSDSGSTYEQYF. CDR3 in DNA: TGTGCCAGCAGCGATAGCGGGAGCACCTACGAGCAGTACTTC.